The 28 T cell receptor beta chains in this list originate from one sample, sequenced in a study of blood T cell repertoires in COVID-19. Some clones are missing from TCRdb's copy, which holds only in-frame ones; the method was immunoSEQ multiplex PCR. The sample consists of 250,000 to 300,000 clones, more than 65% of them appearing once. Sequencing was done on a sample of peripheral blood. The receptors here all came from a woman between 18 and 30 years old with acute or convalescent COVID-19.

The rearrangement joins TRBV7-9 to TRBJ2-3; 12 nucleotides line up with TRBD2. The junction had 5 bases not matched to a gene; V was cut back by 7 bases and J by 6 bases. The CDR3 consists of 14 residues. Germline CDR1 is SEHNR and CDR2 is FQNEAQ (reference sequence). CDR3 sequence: CASILAGGFDTQYF. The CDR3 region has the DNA TGTGCCAGCATCCTAGCGGGAGGGTTCGATACGCAGTATTTT.

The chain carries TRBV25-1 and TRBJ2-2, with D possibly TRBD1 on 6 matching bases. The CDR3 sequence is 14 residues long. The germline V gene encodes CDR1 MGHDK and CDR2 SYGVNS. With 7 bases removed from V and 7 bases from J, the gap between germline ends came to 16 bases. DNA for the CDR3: TGTGCCAGCAACGAACAGGGTATAGGCGGGGAGCTGTTTTTT. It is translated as CASNEQGIGGELFF.

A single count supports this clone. The DNA of the CDR3 is TGTGCCAGCAGTAGGGAGCCTAGCGGGAGACCTGGAGAGACCCAGTACTTC. It specifies CASSREPSGRPGETQYF. The rearrangement links TRBV27 to TRBJ2-5; 10 bases map to TRBD2. The CDR3 length is 17 residues. V lost 5 bases, J lost 4 bases, and 13 bases stayed unmatched. CDR1 and CDR2 (germline): MNHEY, SMNVEV (reference sequence).

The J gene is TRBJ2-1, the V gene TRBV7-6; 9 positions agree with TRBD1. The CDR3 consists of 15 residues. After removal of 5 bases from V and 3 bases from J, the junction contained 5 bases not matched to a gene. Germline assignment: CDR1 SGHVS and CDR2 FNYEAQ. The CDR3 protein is CASSRGQGNYNEQFF. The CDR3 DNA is TGTGCCAGCAGCCGGGGACAGGGAAACTACAATGAGCAGTTCTTC. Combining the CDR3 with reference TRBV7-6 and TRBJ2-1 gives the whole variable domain GAGVSQSPRYKVTKRGQDVALRCDPISGHVSLYWYRQALGQGPEFLTYFNYEAQQDKSGLPNDRFSAERPEGSISTLTIQRTEQRDSAMYRCASSRGQGNYNEQFFGPGTRLTVL.

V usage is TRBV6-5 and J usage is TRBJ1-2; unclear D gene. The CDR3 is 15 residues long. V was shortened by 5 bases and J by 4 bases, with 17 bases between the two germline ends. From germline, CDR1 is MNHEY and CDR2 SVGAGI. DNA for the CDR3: TGTGCCAGCAGTCCGGCTAGTTCGGGGTCCTATGGCTACACCTTC. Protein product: CASSPASSGSYGYTF.

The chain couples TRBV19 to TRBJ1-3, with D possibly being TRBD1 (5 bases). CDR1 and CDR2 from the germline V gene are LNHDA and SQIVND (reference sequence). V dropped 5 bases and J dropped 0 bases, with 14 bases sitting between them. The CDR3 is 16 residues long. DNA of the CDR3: TGTGCCAGTAGTCAACTGGCCAGGGTCTCTGGAAACACCATATATTTT. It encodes CASSQLARVSGNTIYF.

This chain's CDR3 is CASSPGTGINEQYF. CDR3 nucleotide sequence: TGTGCCAGCTCACCCGGGACAGGGATAAACGAGCAGTACTTC. The rearrangement joins TRBV18 to TRBJ2-7, with TRBD1 matching over 9 bases. The V segment lost 3 bases and the J segment 5 bases; nucleotides outside the gene matches: 5. Looked up from germline, CDR1 is KGHSH and CDR2 is LQKENI. This CDR3 has 14 residues. Supplemented by reference TRBV18 and TRBJ2-7, the full variable domain reads NAGVMQNPRHLVRRRGQEARLRCSPMKGHSHVYWYRQLPEEGLKFMVYLQKENIIDESGMPKERFSAEFPKEGPSILRIQQVVRGDSAAYFCASSPGTGINEQYFGPGTRLTVT.

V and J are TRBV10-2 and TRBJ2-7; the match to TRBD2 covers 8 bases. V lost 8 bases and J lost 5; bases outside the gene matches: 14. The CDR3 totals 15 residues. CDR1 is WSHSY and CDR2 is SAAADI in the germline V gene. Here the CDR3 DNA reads TGCGCCAGCTGTGGCCGGGGGGCGGGAGGCAACGAGCAGTACTTC. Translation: CASCGRGAGGNEQYF.

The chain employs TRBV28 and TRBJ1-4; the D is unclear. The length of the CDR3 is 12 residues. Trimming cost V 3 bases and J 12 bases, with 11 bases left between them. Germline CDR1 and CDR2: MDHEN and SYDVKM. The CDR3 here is CASSFGETELFF. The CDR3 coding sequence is TGTGCCAGCAGTTTCGGGGAAACAGAACTGTTTTTT.

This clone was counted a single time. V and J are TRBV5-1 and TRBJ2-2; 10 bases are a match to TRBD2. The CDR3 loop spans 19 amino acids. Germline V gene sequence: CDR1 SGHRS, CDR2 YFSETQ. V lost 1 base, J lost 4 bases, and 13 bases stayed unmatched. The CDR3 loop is CASSLRWISGRWGTGELFF. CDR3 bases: TGCGCCAGCAGCTTGCGGTGGATTAGCGGGAGGTGGGGCACCGGGGAGCTGTTTTTT.

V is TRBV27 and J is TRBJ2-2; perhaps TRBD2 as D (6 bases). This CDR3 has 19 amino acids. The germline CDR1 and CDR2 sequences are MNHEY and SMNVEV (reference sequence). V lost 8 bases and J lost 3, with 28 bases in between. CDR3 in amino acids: CASGSFVGGSVLDTGELFF. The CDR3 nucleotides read TGTGCCAGCGGTTCTTTCGTGGGGGGTTCGGTGCTGGACACCGGGGAGCTGTTTTTT.

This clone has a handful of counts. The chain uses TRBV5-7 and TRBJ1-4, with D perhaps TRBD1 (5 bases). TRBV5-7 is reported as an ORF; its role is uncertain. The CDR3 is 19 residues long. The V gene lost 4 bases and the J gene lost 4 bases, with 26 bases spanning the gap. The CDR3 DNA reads TGTGCCAGCAGCCCCTCTAGTGGGGCCTACGACGGGTGTAATGAAAAACTGTTTTTT. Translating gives CASSPSSGAYDGCNEKLFF.

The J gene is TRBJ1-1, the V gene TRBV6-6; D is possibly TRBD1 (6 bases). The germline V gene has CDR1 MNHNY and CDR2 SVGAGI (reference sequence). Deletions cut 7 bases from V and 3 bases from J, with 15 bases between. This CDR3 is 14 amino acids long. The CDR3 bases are TGTGCCAGCAACCAACAGGGAAGGGACACTGAAGCTTTCTTT. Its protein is CASNQQGRDTEAFF.

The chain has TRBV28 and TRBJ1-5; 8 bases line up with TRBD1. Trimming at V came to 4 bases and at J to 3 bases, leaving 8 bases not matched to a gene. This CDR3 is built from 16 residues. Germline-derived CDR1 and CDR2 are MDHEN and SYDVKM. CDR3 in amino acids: CASSSHDRGFNQPQHF. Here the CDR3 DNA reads TGTGCCAGCAGTTCCCACGACAGGGGTTTCAATCAGCCCCAGCATTTT.

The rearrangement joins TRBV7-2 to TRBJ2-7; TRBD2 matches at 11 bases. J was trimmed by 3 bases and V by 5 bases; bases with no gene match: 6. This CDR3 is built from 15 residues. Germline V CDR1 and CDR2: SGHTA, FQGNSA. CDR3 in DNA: TGTGCCAGCAGCCAGGGACTAGCGGAGGGCTACGAGCAGTACTTC. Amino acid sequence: CASSQGLAEGYEQYF.

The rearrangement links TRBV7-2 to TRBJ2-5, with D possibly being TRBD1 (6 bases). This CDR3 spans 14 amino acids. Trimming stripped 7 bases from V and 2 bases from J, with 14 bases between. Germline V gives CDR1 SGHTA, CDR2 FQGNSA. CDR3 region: CASTYQGSQETQYF. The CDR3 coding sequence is TGTGCCAGCACCTACCAGGGGTCGCAAGAGACCCAGTACTTC.

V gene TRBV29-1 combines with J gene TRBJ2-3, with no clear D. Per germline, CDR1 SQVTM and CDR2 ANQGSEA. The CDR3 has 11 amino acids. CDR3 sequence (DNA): TGCAGAGCTGGAGACACAGATACGCAGTATTTT. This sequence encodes CRAGDTDTQYF.

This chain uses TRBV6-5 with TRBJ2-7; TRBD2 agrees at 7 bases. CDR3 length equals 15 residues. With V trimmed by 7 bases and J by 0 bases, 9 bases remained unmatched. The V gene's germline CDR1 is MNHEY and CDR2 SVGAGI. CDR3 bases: TGTGCCAGCATGGTACTAAGCGGGAACTCCTACGAGCAGTACTTC. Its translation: CASMVLSGNSYEQYF.

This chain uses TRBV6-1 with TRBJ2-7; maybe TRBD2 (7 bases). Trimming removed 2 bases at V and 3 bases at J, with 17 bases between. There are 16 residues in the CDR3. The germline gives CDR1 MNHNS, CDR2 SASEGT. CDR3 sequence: CASSEYFGGGHYEQYF. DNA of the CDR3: TGTGCCAGCAGTGAATATTTCGGCGGGGGACACTACGAGCAGTACTTC.

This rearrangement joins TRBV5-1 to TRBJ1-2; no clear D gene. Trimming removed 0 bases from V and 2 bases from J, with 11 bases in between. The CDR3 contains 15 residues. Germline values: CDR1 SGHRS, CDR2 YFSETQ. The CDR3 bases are TGCGCCAGCAGCTTGGAGAACAGCCAAAACTATGGCTACACCTTC. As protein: CASSLENSQNYGYTF.

The CDR3 region has the DNA TGCAGCGTTGAAGAAAGTACAAGAGGGCAGGGGGTGGACTATGGCTACACCTTC. Translated: CSVEESTRGQGVDYGYTF. The V gene is TRBV29-1, the J gene TRBJ1-2, with 7 nucleotides matching TRBD1. Per the germline V gene, CDR1 is SQVTM and CDR2 is ANQGSEA. The CDR3 runs 18 residues. The J segment lost 3 bases and the V segment lost 0 bases, leaving 16 bases of the junction unmatched.

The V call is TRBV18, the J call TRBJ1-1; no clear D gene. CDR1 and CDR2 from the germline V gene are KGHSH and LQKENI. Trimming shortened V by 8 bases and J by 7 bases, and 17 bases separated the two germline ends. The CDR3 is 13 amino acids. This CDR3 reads CASHPLLQVEAFF. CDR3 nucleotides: TGTGCCAGCCACCCCCTTTTGCAGGTTGAAGCTTTCTTT. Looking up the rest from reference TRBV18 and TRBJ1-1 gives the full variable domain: NAGVMQNPRHLVRRRGQEARLRCSPMKGHSHVYWYRQLPEEGLKFMVYLQKENIIDESGMPKERFSAEFPKEGPSILRIQQVVRGDSAAYFCASHPLLQVEAFFGQGTRLTVV.

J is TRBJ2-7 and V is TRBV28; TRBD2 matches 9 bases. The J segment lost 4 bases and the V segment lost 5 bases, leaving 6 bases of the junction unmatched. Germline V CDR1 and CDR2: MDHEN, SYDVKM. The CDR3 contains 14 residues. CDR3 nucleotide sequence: TGTGCCAGCAGTCAGACTAGCGGTAGATACGAGCAGTACTTC. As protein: CASSQTSGRYEQYF.

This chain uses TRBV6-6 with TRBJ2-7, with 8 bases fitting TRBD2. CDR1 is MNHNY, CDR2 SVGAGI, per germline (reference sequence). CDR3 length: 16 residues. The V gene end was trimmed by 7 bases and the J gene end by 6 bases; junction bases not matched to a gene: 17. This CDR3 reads CASTQTGSGRRGEQYF. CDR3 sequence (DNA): TGTGCCAGCACCCAAACCGGAAGCGGGAGACGGGGCGAGCAGTACTTC.

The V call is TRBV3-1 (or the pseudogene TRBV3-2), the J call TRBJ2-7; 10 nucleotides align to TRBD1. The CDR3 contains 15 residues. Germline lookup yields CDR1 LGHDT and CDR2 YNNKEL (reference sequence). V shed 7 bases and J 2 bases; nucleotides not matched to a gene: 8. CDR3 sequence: CASNPEGTGAYEQYF. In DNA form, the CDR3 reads TGTGCCAGCAACCCAGAGGGGACAGGGGCCTACGAGCAGTACTTC.

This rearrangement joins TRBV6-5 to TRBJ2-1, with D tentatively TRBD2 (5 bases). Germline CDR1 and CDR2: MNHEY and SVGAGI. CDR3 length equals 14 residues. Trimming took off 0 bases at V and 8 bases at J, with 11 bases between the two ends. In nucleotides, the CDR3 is TGTGCCAGCAGTTACTCGGGCTTCGGGGATGAGCAGTTCTTC. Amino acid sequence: CASSYSGFGDEQFF.

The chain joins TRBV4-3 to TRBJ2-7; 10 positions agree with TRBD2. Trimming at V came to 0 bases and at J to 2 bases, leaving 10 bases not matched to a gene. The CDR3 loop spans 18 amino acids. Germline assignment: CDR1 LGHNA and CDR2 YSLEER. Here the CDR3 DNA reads TGCGCCAGCAGCCAAGATCGGCTAGCGGGAGACTTCCCCTACGAGCAGTACTTC. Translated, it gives CASSQDRLAGDFPYEQYF.

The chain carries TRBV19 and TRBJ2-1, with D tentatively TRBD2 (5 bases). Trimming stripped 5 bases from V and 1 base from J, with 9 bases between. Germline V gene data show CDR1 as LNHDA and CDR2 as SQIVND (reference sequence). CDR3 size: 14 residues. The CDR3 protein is CASSPSNSYNEQFF. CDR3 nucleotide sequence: TGTGCCAGTAGTCCTAGCAATTCCTACAATGAGCAGTTCTTC.